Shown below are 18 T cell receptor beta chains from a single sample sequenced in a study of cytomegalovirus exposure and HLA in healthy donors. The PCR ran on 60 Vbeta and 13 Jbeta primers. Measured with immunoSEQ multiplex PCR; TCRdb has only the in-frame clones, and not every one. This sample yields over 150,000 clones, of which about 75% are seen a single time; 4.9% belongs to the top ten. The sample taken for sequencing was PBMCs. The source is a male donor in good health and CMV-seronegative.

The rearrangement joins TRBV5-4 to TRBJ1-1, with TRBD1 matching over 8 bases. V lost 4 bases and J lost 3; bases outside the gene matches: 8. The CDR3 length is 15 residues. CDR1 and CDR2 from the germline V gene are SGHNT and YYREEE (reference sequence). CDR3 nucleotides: TGTGCCAGCAGCCTAATCAGGGGGCAGGACACTGAAGCTTTCTTT. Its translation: CASSLIRGQDTEAFF.

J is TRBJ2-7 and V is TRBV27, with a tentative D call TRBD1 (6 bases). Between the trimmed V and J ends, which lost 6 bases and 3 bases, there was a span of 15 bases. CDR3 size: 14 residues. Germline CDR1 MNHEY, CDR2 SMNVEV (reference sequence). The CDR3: CASSDRNFNYEQYF. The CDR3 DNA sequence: TGTGCCAGCAGCGACAGGAATTTCAACTACGAGCAGTACTTC.

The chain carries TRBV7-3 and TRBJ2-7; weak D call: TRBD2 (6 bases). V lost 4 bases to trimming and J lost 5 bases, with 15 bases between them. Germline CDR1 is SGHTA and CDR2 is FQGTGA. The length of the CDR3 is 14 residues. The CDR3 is CASSSSGADNEQYF. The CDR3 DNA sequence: TGTGCCAGCAGCTCCTCGGGAGCGGACAACGAGCAGTACTTC.

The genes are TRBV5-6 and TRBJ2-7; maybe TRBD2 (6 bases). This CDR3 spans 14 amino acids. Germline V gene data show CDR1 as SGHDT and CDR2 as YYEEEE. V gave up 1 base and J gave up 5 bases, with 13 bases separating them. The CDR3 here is CASSLLGGENEQYF. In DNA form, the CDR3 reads TGTGCCAGCAGCTTGTTGGGAGGCGAAAACGAGCAGTACTTC.

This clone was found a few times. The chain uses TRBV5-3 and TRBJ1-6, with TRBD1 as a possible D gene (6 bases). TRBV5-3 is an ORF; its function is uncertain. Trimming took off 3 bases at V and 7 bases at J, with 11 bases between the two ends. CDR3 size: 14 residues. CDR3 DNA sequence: TGTGCCAGAAGCTACAGGGTCCCCAATTCACCCCTCCACTTT. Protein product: CARSYRVPNSPLHF.

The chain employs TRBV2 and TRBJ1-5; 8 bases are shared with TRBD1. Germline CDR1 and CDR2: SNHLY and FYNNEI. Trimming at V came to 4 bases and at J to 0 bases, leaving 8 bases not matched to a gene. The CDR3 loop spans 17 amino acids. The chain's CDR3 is CASSVPGQAYSNQPQHF. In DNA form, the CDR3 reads TGTGCCAGCAGTGTGCCGGGACAGGCGTATAGCAATCAGCCCCAGCATTTT. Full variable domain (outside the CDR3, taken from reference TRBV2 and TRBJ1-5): EPEVTQTPSHQVTQMGQEVILRCVPISNHLYFYWYRQILGQKVEFLVSFYNNEISEKSEIFDDQFSVERPDGSNFTLKIRSTKLEDSAMYFCASSVPGQAYSNQPQHFGDGTRLSIL.

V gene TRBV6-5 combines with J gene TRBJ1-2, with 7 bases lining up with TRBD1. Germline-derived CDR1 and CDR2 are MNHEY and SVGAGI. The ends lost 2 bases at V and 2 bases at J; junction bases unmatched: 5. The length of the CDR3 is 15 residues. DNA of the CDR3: TGTGCCAGCAGTTACCGGACAGGTTTCAACTATGGCTACACCTTC. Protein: CASSYRTGFNYGYTF.

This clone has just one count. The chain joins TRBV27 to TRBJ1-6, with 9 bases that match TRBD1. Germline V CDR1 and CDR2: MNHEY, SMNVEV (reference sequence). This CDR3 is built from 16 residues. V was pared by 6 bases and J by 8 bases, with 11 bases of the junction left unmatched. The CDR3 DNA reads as TGTGCCAGCAGGACATTGGTGGGACAGGGTTATTCACCCCTCCACTTT. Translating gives CASRTLVGQGYSPLHF.

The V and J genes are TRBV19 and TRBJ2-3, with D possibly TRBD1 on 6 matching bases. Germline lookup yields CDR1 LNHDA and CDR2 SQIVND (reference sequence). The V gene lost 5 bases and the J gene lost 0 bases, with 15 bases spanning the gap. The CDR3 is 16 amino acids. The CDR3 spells CASSAQGPYSTDTQYF. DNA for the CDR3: TGTGCCAGTAGTGCTCAGGGGCCTTATAGCACAGATACGCAGTATTTT.

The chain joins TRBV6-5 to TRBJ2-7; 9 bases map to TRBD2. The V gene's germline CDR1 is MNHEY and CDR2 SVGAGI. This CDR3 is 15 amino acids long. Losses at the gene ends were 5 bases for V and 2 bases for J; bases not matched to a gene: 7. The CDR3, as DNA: TGTGCCAGCAGTCCGTTGGGCGGGGGGGCCTACGAGCAGTACTTC. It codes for CASSPLGGGAYEQYF.

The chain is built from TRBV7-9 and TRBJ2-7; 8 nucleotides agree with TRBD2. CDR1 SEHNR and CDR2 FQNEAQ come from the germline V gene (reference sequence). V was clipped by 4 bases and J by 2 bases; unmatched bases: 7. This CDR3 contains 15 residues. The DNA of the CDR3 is TGTGCCAGCAGCTGGGGAGCGGGAGCCCCCTACGAGCAGTACTTC. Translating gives CASSWGAGAPYEQYF.

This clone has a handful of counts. The CDR3 bases are TGCGCCAGCAGCCCCACCACGACAGGATCGAGGGAAAAACTGTTTTTT. Its protein product is CASSPTTTGSREKLFF. The chain couples TRBV5-1 to TRBJ1-4, with a tentative D call TRBD1 (6 bases). V lost 4 bases and J 8 bases, leaving 21 bases between the germline ends. CDR3 length: 16 residues. CDR1 is SGHRS and CDR2 is YFSETQ in the germline V gene.

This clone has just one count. CDR3 DNA: TGTGCCAGCAGCTTTACTAGCGGCGGCACAGATACGCAGTATTTT. It codes for CASSFTSGGTDTQYF. The chain has TRBV7-9 and TRBJ2-3; 8 bases match TRBD2. J gave up 1 base and V 3 bases, and 3 bases lay outside the gene matches. The V gene's germline CDR1 is SEHNR and CDR2 FQNEAQ (reference sequence). The CDR3 runs to 15 residues.

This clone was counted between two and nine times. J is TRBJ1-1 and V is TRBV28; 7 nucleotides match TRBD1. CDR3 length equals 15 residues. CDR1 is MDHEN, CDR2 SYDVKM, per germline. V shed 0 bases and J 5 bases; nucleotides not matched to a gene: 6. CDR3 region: CASSLWHRGRTEAFF. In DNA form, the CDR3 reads TGTGCCAGCAGTTTATGGCACAGGGGCCGGACTGAAGCTTTCTTT. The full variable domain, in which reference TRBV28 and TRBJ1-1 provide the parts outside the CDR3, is DVKVTQSSRYLVKRTGEKVFLECVQDMDHENMFWYRQDPGLGLRLIYFSYDVKMKEKGDIPEGYSVSREKKERFSLILESASTNQTSMYLCASSLWHRGRTEAFFGQGTRLTVV.

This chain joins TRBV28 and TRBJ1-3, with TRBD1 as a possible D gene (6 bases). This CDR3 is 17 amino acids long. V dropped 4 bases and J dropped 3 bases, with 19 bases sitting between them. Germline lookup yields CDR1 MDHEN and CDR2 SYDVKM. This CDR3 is CASSSFAGVLGGNTIYF. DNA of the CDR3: TGTGCCAGCAGTTCTTTTGCAGGGGTTTTAGGTGGAAACACCATATATTTT.

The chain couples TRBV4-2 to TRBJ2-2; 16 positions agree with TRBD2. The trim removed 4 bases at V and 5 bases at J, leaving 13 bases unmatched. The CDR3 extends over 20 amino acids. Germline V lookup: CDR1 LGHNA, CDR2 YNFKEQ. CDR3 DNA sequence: TGTGCCAGCAGCCCAAGCCCCGGGACTAGCGGGAGGGGGGCAACCGGGGAGCTGTTTTTT. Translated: CASSPSPGTSGRGATGELFF.

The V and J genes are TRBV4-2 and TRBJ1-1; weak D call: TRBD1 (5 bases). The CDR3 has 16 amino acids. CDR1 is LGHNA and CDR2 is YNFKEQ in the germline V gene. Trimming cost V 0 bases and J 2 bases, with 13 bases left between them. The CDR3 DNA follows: TGTGCCAGCAGCCAAGATAGGGGAGGGGCAAACACTGAAGCTTTCTTT. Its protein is CASSQDRGGANTEAFF.

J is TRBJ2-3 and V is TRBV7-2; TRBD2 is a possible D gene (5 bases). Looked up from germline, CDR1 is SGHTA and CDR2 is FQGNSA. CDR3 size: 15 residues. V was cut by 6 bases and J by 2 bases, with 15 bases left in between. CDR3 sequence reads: CASSSSGQHTDTQYF. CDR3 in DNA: TGTGCCAGCAGTTCGAGCGGCCAGCACACAGATACGCAGTATTTT.